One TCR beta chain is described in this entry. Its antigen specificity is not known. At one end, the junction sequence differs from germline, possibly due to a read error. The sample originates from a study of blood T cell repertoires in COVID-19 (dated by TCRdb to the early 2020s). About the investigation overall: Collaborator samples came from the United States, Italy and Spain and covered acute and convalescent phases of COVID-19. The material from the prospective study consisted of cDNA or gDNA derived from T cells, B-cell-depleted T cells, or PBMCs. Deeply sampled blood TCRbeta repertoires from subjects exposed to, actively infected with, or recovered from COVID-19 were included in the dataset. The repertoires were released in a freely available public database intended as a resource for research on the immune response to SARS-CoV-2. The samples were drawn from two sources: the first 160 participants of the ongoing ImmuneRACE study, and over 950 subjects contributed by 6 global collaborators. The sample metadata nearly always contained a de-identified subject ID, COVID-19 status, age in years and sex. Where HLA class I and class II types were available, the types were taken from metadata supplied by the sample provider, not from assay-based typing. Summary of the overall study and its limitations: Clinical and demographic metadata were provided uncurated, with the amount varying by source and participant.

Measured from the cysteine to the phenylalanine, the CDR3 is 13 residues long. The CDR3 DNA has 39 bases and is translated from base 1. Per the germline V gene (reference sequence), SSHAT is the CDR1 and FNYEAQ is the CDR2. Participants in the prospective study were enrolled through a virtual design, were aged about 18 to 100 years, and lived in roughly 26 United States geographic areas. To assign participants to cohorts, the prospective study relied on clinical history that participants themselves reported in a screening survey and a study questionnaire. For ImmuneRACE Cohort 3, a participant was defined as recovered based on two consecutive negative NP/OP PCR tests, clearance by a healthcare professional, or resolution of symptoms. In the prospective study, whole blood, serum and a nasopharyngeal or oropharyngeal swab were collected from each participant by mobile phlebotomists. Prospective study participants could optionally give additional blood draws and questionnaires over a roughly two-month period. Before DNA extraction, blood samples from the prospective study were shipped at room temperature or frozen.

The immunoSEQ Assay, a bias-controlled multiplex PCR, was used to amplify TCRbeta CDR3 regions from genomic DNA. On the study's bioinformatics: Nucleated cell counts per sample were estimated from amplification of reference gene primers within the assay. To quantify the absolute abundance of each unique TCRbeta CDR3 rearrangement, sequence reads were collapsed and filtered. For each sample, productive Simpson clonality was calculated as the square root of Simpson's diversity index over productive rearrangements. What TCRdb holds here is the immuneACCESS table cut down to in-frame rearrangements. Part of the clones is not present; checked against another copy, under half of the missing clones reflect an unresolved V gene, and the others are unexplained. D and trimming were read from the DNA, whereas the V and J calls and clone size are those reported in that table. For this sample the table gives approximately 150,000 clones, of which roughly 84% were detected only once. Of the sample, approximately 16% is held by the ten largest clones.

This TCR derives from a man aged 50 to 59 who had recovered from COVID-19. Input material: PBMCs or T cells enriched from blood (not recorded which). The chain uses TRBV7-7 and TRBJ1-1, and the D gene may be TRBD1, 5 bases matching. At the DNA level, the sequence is TGTGCTAGCAGCATCGACAGGAACACTGAAGCTTTCTTT. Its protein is CASSIDRNTEAFF.